This TCR beta chain was captured by sequencing in a study of blood T cell repertoires in COVID-19. The overall study: Nucleic acid was either cDNA or gDNA, and it came from T cells, B-cell-depleted T cells, or PBMCs.

Followed longitudinally, the Seattle patients had been enrolled during active infection. The germline CDR1 and CDR2 sequences are SGHTA and FQGTGA. Losses at the gene ends were 6 bases for V and 4 bases for J; bases not matched to a gene: 10. The length of the CDR3 is 16 residues. In the original analysis: Amplification from reference gene primers served as the basis for estimated nucleated cell counts. The repertoire was sequenced with immunoSEQ multiplex PCR; TCRdb's copy has only in-frame clones and lacks some. The V and J calls and the clone size are those of that table, but D and trimming were determined from the DNA. The sample yields fewer than 250,000 clones, 90% to 95% seen once.

This receptor was identified in a man between 60 and 70 years old with COVID-19, enrolled during active disease. The V gene is TRBV7-3, the J gene TRBJ2-2, with 8 nucleotides matching TRBD2. The specimen was peripheral blood. CDR3 loop: CASSSSGGYTTGELFF. The CDR3 bases are TGTGCCAGCAGTTCAAGCGGGGGCTATACCACCGGGGAGCTGTTTTTT. Complete variable domain (other parts from reference TRBV7-3 and TRBJ2-2): GAGVSQTPSNKVTEKGKYVELRCDPISGHTALYWYRQSLGQGPEFLIYFQGTGAADDSGLPNDRFFAVRPEGSVSTLKIQRTERGDSAVYLCASSSSGGYTTGELFFGEGSRLTVL.